This is a list of T cell receptor beta chains from one sample in a study of control samples from healthy donors and cancer patients. Libraries were prepared by immunoSEQ multiplex PCR; TCRdb keeps only in-frame clonotypes and omits some of them. Of some 130,000 clones in the sample, about 93% were seen once. Sequenced material: blood. Source of these receptors: a man between 35 and 55 years old in good health. CDR3s include the opening cysteine and the closing phenylalanine or tryptophan. A D gene is named only where the DNA matches it firmly. Size is omitted from some rows. Given values are once, few, many or a class for expanded clones.

j_gene: TRBJ2-6; v_gene: TRBV5-1; abundance: -; d_gene: -; CDR3nt: TGCGCCAGCAGGATGAACTCTGGGGCCAACGTCCTGACTTTC; CDR3aa: CASRMNSGANVLTF
j_gene: TRBJ2-7; v_gene: TRBV3-1/TRBV3-2; abundance: -; d_gene: -; CDR3nt: TGTGCCAGCGCTGGGACCCCCTACGAGCAGTACTTC; CDR3aa: CASAGTPYEQYF
j_gene: TRBJ2-5; v_gene: TRBV19; abundance: -; d_gene: -; CDR3nt: TGTGCCAGTAGTCCCTCAAGGGGCCAAGAGACCCAGTACTTC; CDR3aa: CASSPSRGQETQYF
j_gene: TRBJ2-3; v_gene: TRBV5-1; abundance: -; d_gene: -; CDR3nt: TGCGCCAGCAGCTTGGACATTGGGGCAGATACGCAGTATTTT; CDR3aa: CASSLDIGADTQYF
j_gene: TRBJ2-1; v_gene: TRBV14; abundance: -; d_gene: -; CDR3nt: TGTGCCAGCAGCTCCCAGGGGTTCAATGAGCAGTTCTTC; CDR3aa: CASSSQGFNEQFF
j_gene: TRBJ1-1; v_gene: TRBV30; abundance: -; d_gene: -; CDR3nt: TGTGCCTGGAGTGTTGGGGTTTTGACTGAAGCTTTCTTT; CDR3aa: CAWSVGVLTEAFF
j_gene: TRBJ2-3; v_gene: TRBV15; abundance: -; d_gene: -; CDR3nt: TGTGCCACCAGCAGAGCCCGGACAGAACCCACAGATACGCAATATTTT; CDR3aa: CATSRARTEPTDTQYF
j_gene: TRBJ1-5; v_gene: TRBV20-1; abundance: few; d_gene: -; CDR3nt: TGCAGTGCTAGTAGAGGGGGACCCAGAAACAATCAGCCCCAGCATTTT; CDR3aa: CSASRGGPRNNQPQHF
j_gene: TRBJ1-1; v_gene: TRBV10-3; abundance: -; d_gene: -; CDR3nt: TGTGCCATCAGCGCCGGGACTCTACACTCTGTGGCTTTCTTT; CDR3aa: CAISAGTLHSVAFF
j_gene: TRBJ2-2; v_gene: TRBV6-2/TRBV6-3; abundance: -; d_gene: -; CDR3nt: TGTGCCAGCAGTTACTATCTGGGTTCGGCGGACACCGGGGAGCTGTTTTTT; CDR3aa: CASSYYLGSADTGELFF
j_gene: TRBJ1-6; v_gene: TRBV7-3; abundance: -; d_gene: -; CDR3nt: TGTGCCAGCAGCTTAGCTCCACGGGGACAAGCTGGCGTCGTGGCCCTCCACTTT; CDR3aa: CASSLAPRGQAGVVALHF
j_gene: TRBJ2-1; v_gene: TRBV5-4; abundance: -; d_gene: TRBD2; CDR3nt: TGTGCCAGCAGCTTGGTCGCTAGCGGGGGTGTTAATGAGCAGTTCTTC; CDR3aa: CASSLVASGGVNEQFF
j_gene: TRBJ2-7; v_gene: TRBV3-1/TRBV3-2; abundance: -; d_gene: TRBD2; CDR3nt: TGTGCCAGCAGCCAAGTAGCGGGGGGCGACTACGAGCAGTACTTC; CDR3aa: CASSQVAGGDYEQYF